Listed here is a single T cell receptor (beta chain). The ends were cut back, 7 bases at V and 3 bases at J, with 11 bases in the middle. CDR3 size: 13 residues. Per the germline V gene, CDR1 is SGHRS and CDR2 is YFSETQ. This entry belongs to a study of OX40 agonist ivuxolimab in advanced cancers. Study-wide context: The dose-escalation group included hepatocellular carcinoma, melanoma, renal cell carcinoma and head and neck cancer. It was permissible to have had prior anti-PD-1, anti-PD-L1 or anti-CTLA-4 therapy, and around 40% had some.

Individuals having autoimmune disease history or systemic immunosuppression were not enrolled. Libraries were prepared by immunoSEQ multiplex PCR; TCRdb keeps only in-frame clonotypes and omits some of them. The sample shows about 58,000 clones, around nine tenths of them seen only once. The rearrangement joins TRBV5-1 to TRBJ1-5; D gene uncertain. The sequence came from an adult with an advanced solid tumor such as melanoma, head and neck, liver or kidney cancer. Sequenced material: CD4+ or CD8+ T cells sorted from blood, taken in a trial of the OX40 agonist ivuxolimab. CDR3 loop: CASAADLNQPQHF. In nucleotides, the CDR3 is TGCGCCAGCGCCGCGGACCTCAATCAGCCCCAGCATTTT. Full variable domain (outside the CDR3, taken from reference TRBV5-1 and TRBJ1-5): KAGVTQTPRYLIKTRGQQVTLSCSPISGHRSVSWYQQTPGQGLQFLFEYFSETQRNKGNFPGRFSGRQFSNSRSEMNVSTLELGDSALYLCASAADLNQPQHFGDGTRLSIL.